Listed here are 19 T cell receptor beta chains from one sample, sequenced in a study of T-cell reconstitution after alpha-beta-depleted transplantation in children. Unique molecular identifiers featured in how the TCRbeta library was prepared. TCRdb ran MiXCR on the PCR reads and lists one entry per CDR3 protein. The profile shows about 540,000 distinct CDR3 sequences, roughly a quarter of them singletons. The sample consisted of PBMCs, taken before TCRalphabeta/CD19-depleted stem cell transplant. Receptors originate from a boy in the first two years of life with Wiskott-Aldrich syndrome, due to receive a stem cell transplant.

This clonotype was seen a handful of times. This chain links TRBV27 with TRBJ2-1, with 11 bases aligning to TRBD2. Germline V lookup: CDR1 MNHEY, CDR2 SMNVEV (reference sequence). V shed 10 bases and J 4 bases; nucleotides not matched to a gene: 21. This CDR3 has 19 amino acids. The CDR3, as DNA: TGTGCCACAACCGGTCCGGGACGTAAGAGACTAGCGGGGTACAATGAGCAGTTCTTC. Translating it yields CATTGPGRKRLAGYNEQFF.

This clonotype was found many times. The junction differs from germline at one of its ends, possibly a read error. The chain joins TRBV5-1 to TRBJ2-1, with 9 bases lining up with TRBD2. This CDR3 has 15 amino acids. Germline V gene lookup returns CDR1 SGHRS and CDR2 YFSETQ. The CDR3 protein is CASSLGLALYNEQFF. As DNA, the CDR3 is TGTGCCAGCAGCTTGGGACTAGCCCTCTACAATGAGCAGTTCTTC.

V gene TRBV14 combines with J gene TRBJ2-1, with 7 positions matching TRBD2. The length of the CDR3 is 15 residues. V gave up 7 bases and J gave up 4 bases; unmatched junction bases: 10. Germline loops: CDR1 SGHDN, CDR2 FVKESK. CDR3 loop: CASTMLAGAYNEQFF. CDR3 sequence (DNA): TGTGCCAGCACCATGCTCGCGGGAGCGTACAATGAGCAGTTCTTC. Full variable domain (remainder filled in from reference TRBV14 and TRBJ2-1): EAGVTQFPSHSVIEKGQTVTLRCDPISGHDNLYWYRRVMGKEIKFLLHFVKESKQDESGMPNNRFLAERTGGTYSTLKVQPAELEDSGVYFCASTMLAGAYNEQFFGPGTRLTVL.

The rearrangement links TRBV3-1 to TRBJ1-5, with 11 bases aligning to TRBD1. Trimming took 4 bases from V and 7 from J; bases not matched to a gene: 3. The germline V gene encodes CDR1 LGHDT and CDR2 YNNKEL (reference sequence). The length of the CDR3 is 14 residues. The chain's CDR3 is CASSLGQGEQPQHF. In DNA form, the CDR3 reads TGTGCCAGCAGCCTGGGACAGGGGGAGCAGCCCCAGCATTTT.

This clonotype has only a few counts. This sequence joins TRBV6-4 and TRBJ1-6, with 8 bases that match TRBD1. V was clipped by 0 bases and J by 7 bases; unmatched bases: 2. This CDR3 spans 15 amino acids. Germline V gene data show CDR1 as MRHNA and CDR2 as SNTAGT. In DNA, the CDR3 is TGTGCCAGCAGTGACTCTCCAGGGGGCAATTCACCCCTCCACTTT. Its protein is CASSDSPGGNSPLHF.

The chain has TRBV6-6 and TRBJ2-5; TRBD1 agrees at 7 bases. Germline assignment: CDR1 MNHNY and CDR2 SVGAGI (reference sequence). The CDR3 contains 13 residues. V shed 7 bases, J shed 4 bases, and the junction held 6 bases outside the gene matches. CDR3 sequence reads: CASNRQGRETQYF. CDR3 coding DNA: TGTGCCAGCAATCGACAGGGACGAGAGACCCAGTACTTC.

The CDR3 is CASSQESAGDTEAFF. The DNA of the CDR3 is TGTGCCAGCAGCCAAGAATCTGCAGGGGACACTGAAGCTTTCTTT. The chain recombines TRBV3-1 with TRBJ1-1; possibly TRBD1 for D (6 bases). Germline-derived CDR1 and CDR2 are LGHDT and YNNKEL (reference sequence). The CDR3 is 15 residues long. The V and J ends lost 0 bases and 3 bases respectively, with 11 bases between them. The variable domain in full, with the rest retrieved from reference TRBV3-1 and TRBJ1-1, is DTAVSQTPKYLVTQMGNDKSIKCEQNLGHDTMYWYKQDSKKFLKIMFSYNNKELIINETVPNRFSPKSPDKAHLNLHINSLELGDSAVYFCASSQESAGDTEAFFGQGTRLTVV.

This clonotype was seen only a few times. The CDR3 DNA is TGCGCCAGCCGTGGACATGATCCCTACGAGCAGTACTTC. This sequence encodes CASRGHDPYEQYF. This chain joins TRBV5-1 and TRBJ2-7; tentatively, D is TRBD1 (5 bases). The CDR3 runs to 13 residues. Trimming shortened V by 7 bases and J by 2 bases, and 13 bases separated the two germline ends. The germline V gene encodes CDR1 SGHRS and CDR2 YFSETQ.

The rearrangement uses TRBV18 and TRBJ2-5, with D uncertain. With 5 bases removed from V and 1 base from J, the gap between germline ends came to 14 bases. Germline CDR1 KGHSH, CDR2 LQKENI. The CDR3 is 15 amino acids. CDR3 DNA: TGTGCCAGCTCATGGGGTCGGCAGGCCCAAGAGACCCAGTACTTC. Its protein is CASSWGRQAQETQYF.

This clonotype was counted only a few times. The CDR3 region has the DNA TGTGCCTGGAGCGTAGCGGGAGTAGGGGACAATGAGCAGTTCTTC. Protein: CAWSVAGVGDNEQFF. The chain couples TRBV30 to TRBJ2-1; 9 bases align to TRBD2. The CDR3 length is 15 residues. The junction had 8 bases not matched to a gene; V was cut back by 3 bases and J by 5 bases. Germline CDR1 GTSNPN, CDR2 SVGIG (reference sequence). Looking up the rest from reference TRBV30 and TRBJ2-1 gives the full variable domain: SQTIHQWPATLVQPVGSPLSLECTVEGTSNPNLYWYRQAAGRGLQLLFYSVGIGQISSEVPQNLSASRPQDRQFILSSKKLLLSDSGFYLCAWSVAGVGDNEQFFGPGTRLTVL.

This clonotype was found a few times. The chain uses TRBV6-5 and TRBJ2-7; TRBD2 aligns across 11 bases. The CDR3 runs 17 residues. V lost 4 bases and J lost 1; bases outside the gene matches: 9. CDR1 and CDR2 from the germline V gene are MNHEY and SVGAGI. The CDR3 is CASSSRLAGTPSYEQYF. CDR3 DNA: TGTGCCAGCAGTTCCCGACTAGCGGGAACTCCTTCCTACGAGCAGTACTTC.

This clonotype was seen a few times. The chain carries TRBV5-1 and TRBJ2-1; 7 bases line up with TRBD2. The CDR3 is 16 amino acids. Looked up from germline, CDR1 is SGHRS and CDR2 is YFSETQ. V lost 0 bases to trimming and J lost 0 bases; unmatched junction nucleotides: 3. The CDR3 protein is CASSLGGRASYNEQFF. Written as DNA, the CDR3 is TGCGCCAGCAGCTTGGGAGGGAGGGCCTCCTACAATGAGCAGTTCTTC.

Details on this clonotype: At one boundary the junction diverges from the germline segment, which might be a read error. The rearrangement joins TRBV20-1 to TRBJ1-2; D unclear. Germline V gene lookup returns CDR1 DFQATT and CDR2 SNEGSKA (reference sequence). This CDR3 is 13 amino acids long. CDR3 loop: CSAKRSSYYDYTF. CDR3 nucleotide sequence: TGCAGTGCTAAGAGATCCTCTTACTATGACTACACCTTC.

The chain uses TRBV11-2 and TRBJ2-1; 9 bases fit TRBD2. After removal of 5 bases from V and 0 bases from J, the junction contained 14 bases not matched to a gene. The CDR3 loop spans 19 amino acids. Per germline, CDR1 SGHAT and CDR2 FQNNGV. This chain's CDR3 is CASSPLALAGRSSYNEQFF. DNA of the CDR3: TGTGCCAGCAGCCCCCTAGCACTAGCGGGTCGAAGCTCCTACAATGAGCAGTTCTTC.

The chain combines TRBV14 with TRBJ2-3; 8 bases map to TRBD2. This CDR3 has 15 amino acids. Losses at the gene ends were 8 bases for V and 3 bases for J; bases not matched to a gene: 10. Germline loops: CDR1 SGHDN, CDR2 FVKESK. The CDR3 reads CASAGSGRLTDTQYF. The CDR3 DNA reads TGTGCCAGCGCAGGAAGCGGGAGATTGACAGATACGCAGTATTTT.

This clonotype was observed a few times. The chain recombines TRBV7-2 with TRBJ2-7; D not certain. The CDR3 has 13 residues. Germline V lookup: CDR1 SGHTA, CDR2 FQGNSA. Trimming took off 3 bases at V and 4 bases at J, with 10 bases between the two ends. The CDR3 reads CASSFSFTYEQYF. The CDR3 region has the DNA TGTGCCAGCAGCTTCTCCTTTACGTACGAGCAGTACTTC.

The J gene is TRBJ1-2, the V gene TRBV3-1; no firm D call. CDR1 is LGHDT, CDR2 YNNKEL, per germline (reference sequence). The V end lost 0 bases, the J end lost 0 bases, and 8 bases lay between the germline ends. The CDR3 is made up of 15 amino acids. CDR3 residues: CASSQDSHSNYGYTF. The DNA of the CDR3 is TGTGCCAGCAGCCAAGATTCGCACTCTAACTATGGCTACACCTTC. Full variable domain (outside the CDR3, taken from reference TRBV3-1 and TRBJ1-2): DTAVSQTPKYLVTQMGNDKSIKCEQNLGHDTMYWYKQDSKKFLKIMFSYNNKELIINETVPNRFSPKSPDKAHLNLHINSLELGDSAVYFCASSQDSHSNYGYTFGSGTRLTVV.

This clonotype was detected once. J is TRBJ1-2 and V is TRBV29-1, with 7 bases that match TRBD1. Per germline, CDR1 SQVTM and CDR2 ANQGSEA. This CDR3 spans 12 amino acids. After removal of 2 bases from V and 9 bases from J, the junction contained 6 bases not matched to a gene. The CDR3 reads CSVERQGGSYTF. The CDR3 coding sequence is TGCAGCGTTGAAAGACAGGGAGGTAGCTACACCTTC.

Turning to this clonotype: A much larger clone differs from this one at a single base, so this may be a read error. The CDR3 coding sequence is TGTGCCAGCAGTCCGTTCGGACTAGTGGGAAATTACGAGCAGTACTTC. Its protein is CASSPFGLVGNYEQYF. This sequence joins TRBV27 and TRBJ2-7; 7 nucleotides match TRBD2. Germline V CDR1 and CDR2: MNHEY, SMNVEV (reference sequence). The CDR3 spans 16 residues. Losses at the gene ends were 5 bases for V and 4 bases for J; bases not matched to a gene: 14.